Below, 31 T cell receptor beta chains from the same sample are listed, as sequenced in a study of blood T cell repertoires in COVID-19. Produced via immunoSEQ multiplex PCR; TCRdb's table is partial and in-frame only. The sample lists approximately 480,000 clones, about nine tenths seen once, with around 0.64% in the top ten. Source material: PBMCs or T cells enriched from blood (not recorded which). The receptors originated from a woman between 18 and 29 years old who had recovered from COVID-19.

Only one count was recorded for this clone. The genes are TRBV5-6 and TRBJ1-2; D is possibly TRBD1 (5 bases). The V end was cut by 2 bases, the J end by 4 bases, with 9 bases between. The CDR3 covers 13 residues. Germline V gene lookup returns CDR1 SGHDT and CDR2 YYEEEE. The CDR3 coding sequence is TGTGCCAGCAGCTTAGGGGCCGCCTATGGCTACACCTTC. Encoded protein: CASSLGAAYGYTF.

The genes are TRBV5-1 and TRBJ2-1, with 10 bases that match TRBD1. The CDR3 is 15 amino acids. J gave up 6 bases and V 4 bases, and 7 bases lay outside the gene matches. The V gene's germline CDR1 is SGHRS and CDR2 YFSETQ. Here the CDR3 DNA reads TGCGCCAGCAGCACGGGGACAGGGGAAGCCAATGAGCAGTTCTTC. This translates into CASSTGTGEANEQFF.

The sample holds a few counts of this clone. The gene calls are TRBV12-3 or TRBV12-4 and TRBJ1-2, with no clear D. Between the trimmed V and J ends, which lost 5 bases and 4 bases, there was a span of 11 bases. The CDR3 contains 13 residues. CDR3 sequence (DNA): TGTGCCAGCAGTCCCACTGAGGCCTATGGCTACACCTTC. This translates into CASSPTEAYGYTF.

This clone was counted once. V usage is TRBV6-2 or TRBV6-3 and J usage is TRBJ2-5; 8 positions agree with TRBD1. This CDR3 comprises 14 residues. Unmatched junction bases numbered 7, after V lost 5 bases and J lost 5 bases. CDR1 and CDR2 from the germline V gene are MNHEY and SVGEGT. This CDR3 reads CASSADRGRETQYF. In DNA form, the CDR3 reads TGTGCCAGCAGTGCTGACAGGGGCCGGGAGACCCAGTACTTC.

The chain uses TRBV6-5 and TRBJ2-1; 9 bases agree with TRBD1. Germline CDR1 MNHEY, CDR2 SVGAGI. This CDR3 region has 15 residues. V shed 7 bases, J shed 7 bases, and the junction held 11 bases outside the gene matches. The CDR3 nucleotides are TGTGCCAGCACCCATCGGGACAGGGCGGGGAATGAGCAGTTCTTC. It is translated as CASTHRDRAGNEQFF.

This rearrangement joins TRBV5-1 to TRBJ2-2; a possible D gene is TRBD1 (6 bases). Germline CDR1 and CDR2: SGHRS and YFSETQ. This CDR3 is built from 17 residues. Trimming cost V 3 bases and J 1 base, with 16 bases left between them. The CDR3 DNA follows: TGCGCCAGCAGCTGGGGGCGAGGGCTACAGAACACCGGGGAGCTGTTTTTT. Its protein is CASSWGRGLQNTGELFF.

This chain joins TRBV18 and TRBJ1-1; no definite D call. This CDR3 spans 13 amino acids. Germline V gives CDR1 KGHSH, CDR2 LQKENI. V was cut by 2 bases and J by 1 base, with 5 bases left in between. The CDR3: CASSPSWNTEAFF. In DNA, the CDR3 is TGTGCCAGCTCACCATCATGGAACACTGAAGCTTTCTTT.

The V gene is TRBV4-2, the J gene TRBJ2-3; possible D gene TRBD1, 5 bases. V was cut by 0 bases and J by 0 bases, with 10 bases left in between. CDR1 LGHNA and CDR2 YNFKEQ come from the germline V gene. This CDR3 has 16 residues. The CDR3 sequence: CASSQETDTSTDTQYF. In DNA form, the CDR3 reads TGTGCCAGCAGCCAAGAGACAGACACTAGCACAGATACGCAGTATTTT.

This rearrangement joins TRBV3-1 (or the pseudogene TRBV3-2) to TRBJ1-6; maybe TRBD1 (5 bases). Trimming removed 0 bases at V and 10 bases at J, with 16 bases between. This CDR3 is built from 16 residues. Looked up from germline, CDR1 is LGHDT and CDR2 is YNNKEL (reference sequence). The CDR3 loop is CASSQDQEGMGSPLHF. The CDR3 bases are TGTGCCAGCAGCCAAGATCAGGAGGGGATGGGGTCACCCCTCCACTTT.

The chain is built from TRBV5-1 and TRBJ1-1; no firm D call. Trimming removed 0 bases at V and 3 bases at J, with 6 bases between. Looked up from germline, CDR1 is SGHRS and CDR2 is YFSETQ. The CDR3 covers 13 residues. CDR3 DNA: TGCGCCAGCAGCTTGGCTACTTACACTGAAGCTTTCTTT. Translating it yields CASSLATYTEAFF.

The CDR3 loop reads CASSLEAGLQPQHF. For the CDR3, the DNA is TGTGCCAGCAGCTTAGAGGCCGGACTCCAGCCCCAGCATTTT. The V gene is TRBV5-5, the J gene TRBJ1-5; D is unclear. The V gene's germline CDR1 is SGHKS and CDR2 YYEKEE (reference sequence). Trimming removed 2 bases from V and 7 bases from J, with 13 bases in between. The CDR3 contains 14 residues. Based on the CDR3 plus reference TRBV5-5 and TRBJ1-5, the full variable domain is DAGVTQSPTHLIKTRGQQVTLRCSPISGHKSVSWYQQVLGQGPQFIFQYYEKEERGRGNFPDRFSARQFPNYSSELNVNALLLGDSALYLCASSLEAGLQPQHFGDGTRLSIL.

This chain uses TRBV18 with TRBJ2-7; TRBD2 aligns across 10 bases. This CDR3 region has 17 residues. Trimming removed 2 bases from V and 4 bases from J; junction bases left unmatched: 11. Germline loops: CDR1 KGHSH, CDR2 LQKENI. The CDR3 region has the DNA TGTGCCAGCTCACCAATAGGGATTAGCGGGGGGAAGTACGAGCAGTACTTC. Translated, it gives CASSPIGISGGKYEQYF.

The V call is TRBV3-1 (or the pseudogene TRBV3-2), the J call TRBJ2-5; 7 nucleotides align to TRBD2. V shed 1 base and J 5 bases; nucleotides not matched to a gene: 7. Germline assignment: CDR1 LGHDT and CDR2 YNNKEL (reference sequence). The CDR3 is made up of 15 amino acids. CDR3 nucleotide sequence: TGTGCCAGCAGCCAAGCGGGGGGTATGGGGGAGACCCAGTACTTC. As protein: CASSQAGGMGETQYF.

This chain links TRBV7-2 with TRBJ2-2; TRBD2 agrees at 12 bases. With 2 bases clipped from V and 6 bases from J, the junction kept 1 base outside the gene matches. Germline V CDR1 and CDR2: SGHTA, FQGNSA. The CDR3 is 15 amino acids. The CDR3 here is CASSLLAGGPGELFF. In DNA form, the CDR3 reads TGTGCCAGCAGCTTACTAGCGGGGGGGCCCGGGGAGCTGTTTTTT.

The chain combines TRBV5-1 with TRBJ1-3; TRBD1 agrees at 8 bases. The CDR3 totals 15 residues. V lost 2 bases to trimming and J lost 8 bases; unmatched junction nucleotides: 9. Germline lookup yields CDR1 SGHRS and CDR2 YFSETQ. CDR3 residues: CASSFRDRNQDTIYF. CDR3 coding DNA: TGCGCCAGCAGCTTCCGGGACAGGAATCAGGACACCATATATTTT.

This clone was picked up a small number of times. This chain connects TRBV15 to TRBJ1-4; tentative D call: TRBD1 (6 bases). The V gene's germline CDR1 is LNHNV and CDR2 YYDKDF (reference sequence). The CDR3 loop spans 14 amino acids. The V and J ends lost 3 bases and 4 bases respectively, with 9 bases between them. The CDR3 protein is CATSSDRSNEKLFF. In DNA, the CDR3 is TGTGCCACCAGCAGTGACAGGAGTAATGAAAAACTGTTTTTT.

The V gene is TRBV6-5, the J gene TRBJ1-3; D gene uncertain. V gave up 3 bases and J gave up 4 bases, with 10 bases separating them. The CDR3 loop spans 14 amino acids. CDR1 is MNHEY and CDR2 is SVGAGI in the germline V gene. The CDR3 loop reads CASSYNFPGNTIYF. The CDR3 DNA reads TGTGCCAGCAGTTATAATTTTCCGGGAAACACCATATATTTT.

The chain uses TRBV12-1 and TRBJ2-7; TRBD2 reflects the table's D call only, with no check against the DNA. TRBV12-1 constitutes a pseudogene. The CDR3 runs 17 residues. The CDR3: CASSQWISGDNAYEQYF. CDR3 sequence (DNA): TGTGCCAGCAGCCAATGGATTAGCGGGGATAACGCCTACGAGCAGTACTTC.

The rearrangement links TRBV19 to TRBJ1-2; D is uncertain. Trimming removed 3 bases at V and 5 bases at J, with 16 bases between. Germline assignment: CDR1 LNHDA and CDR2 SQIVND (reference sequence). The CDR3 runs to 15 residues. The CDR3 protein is CASSIQVAENYGYTF. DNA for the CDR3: TGTGCCAGTAGTATCCAGGTGGCAGAGAATTATGGCTACACCTTC. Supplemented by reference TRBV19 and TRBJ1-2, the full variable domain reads DGGITQSPKYLFRKEGQNVTLSCEQNLNHDAMYWYRQDPGQGLRLIYYSQIVNDFQKGDIAEGYSVSREKKESFPLTVTSAQKNPTAFYLCASSIQVAENYGYTFGSGTRLTVV.

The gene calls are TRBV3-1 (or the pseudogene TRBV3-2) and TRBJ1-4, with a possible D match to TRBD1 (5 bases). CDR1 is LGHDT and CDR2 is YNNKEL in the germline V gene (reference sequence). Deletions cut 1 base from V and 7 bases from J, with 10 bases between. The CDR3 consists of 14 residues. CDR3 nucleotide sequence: TGTGCCAGCAGCCAAGGAGGCGGGGCTGAAAAACTGTTTTTT. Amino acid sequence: CASSQGGGAEKLFF.

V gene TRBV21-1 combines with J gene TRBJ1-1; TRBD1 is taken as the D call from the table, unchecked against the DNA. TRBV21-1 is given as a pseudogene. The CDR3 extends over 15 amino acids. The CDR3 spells CASSSWTGADTEAFF. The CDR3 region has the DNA TGTGCCAGCAGCTCCTGGACAGGGGCGGACACTGAAGCTTTCTTT.

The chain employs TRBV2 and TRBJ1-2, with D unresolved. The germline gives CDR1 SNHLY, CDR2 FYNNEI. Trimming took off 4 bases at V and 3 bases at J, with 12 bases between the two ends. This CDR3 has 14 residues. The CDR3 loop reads CASSVRVEDYGYTF. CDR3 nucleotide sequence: TGTGCCAGCAGTGTCCGGGTTGAGGACTATGGCTACACCTTC. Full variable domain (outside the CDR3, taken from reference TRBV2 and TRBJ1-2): EPEVTQTPSHQVTQMGQEVILRCVPISNHLYFYWYRQILGQKVEFLVSFYNNEISEKSEIFDDQFSVERPDGSNFTLKIRSTKLEDSAMYFCASSVRVEDYGYTFGSGTRLTVV.

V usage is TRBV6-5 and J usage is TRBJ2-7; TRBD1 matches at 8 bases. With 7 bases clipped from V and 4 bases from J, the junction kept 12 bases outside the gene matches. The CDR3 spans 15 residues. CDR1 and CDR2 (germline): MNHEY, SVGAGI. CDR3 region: CASTISGGGQYEQYF. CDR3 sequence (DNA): TGTGCCAGCACCATTTCAGGGGGCGGCCAATACGAGCAGTACTTC.

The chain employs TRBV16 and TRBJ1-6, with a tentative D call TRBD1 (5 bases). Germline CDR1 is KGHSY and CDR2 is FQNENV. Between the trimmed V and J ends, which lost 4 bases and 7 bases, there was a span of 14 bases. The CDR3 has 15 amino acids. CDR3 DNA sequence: TGTGCCAGCAGCCGACTCGGGGCGGGAAATTCACCCCTCCACTTT. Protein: CASSRLGAGNSPLHF.

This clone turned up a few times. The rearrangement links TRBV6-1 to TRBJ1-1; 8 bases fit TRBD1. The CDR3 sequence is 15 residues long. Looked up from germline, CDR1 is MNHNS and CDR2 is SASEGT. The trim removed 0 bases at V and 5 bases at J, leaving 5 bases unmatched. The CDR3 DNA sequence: TGTGCCAGCAGTGAAGCGACAGGGGATAAAACTGAAGCTTTCTTT. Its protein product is CASSEATGDKTEAFF.

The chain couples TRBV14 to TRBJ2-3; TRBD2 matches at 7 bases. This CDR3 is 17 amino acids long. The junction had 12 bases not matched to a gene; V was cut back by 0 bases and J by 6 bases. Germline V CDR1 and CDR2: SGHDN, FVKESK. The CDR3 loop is CASSQDGAGVLHDTQYF. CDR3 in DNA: TGTGCCAGCAGCCAAGATGGGGCGGGGGTACTTCATGATACGCAGTATTTT. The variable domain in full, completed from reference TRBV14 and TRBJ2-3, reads EAGVTQFPSHSVIEKGQTVTLRCDPISGHDNLYWYRRVMGKEIKFLLHFVKESKQDESGMPNNRFLAERTGGTYSTLKVQPAELEDSGVYFCASSQDGAGVLHDTQYFGPGTRLTVL.

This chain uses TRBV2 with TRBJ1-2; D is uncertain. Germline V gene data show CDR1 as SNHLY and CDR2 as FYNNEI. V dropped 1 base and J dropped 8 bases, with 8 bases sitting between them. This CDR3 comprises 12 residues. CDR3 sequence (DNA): TGTGCCAGCAGTGAAGGCAGATGGGGCTACACCTTC. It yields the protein CASSEGRWGYTF. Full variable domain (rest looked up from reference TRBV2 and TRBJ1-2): EPEVTQTPSHQVTQMGQEVILRCVPISNHLYFYWYRQILGQKVEFLVSFYNNEISEKSEIFDDQFSVERPDGSNFTLKIRSTKLEDSAMYFCASSEGRWGYTFGSGTRLTVV.

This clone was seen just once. CDR3 sequence (DNA): TGCGCCAGCAGACCCTATCCCAATAATTCACCCCTCCACTTT. As protein: CASRPYPNNSPLHF. This rearrangement joins TRBV5-1 to TRBJ1-6; D is uncertain. This CDR3 spans 14 amino acids. Germline CDR1 reads SGHRS; CDR2 reads YFSETQ. Trimming removed 5 bases at V and 5 bases at J, with 11 bases between.

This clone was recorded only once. This chain's CDR3 is CASSEIRDTTTPFF. CDR3 bases: TGTGCCAGCAGTGAAATACGAGACACCACCACTCCTTTCTTT. The V call is TRBV25-1, the J call TRBJ1-1; D is ambiguous. The CDR3 is 14 residues long. V was pared by 2 bases and J by 12 bases, with 19 bases between. Germline values: CDR1 MGHDK, CDR2 SYGVNS.

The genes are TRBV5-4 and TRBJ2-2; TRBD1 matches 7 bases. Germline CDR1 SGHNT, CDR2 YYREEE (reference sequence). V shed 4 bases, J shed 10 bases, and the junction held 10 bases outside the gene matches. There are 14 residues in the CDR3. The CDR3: CASSPPDRPSELFF. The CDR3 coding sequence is TGTGCCAGCAGCCCCCCGGACAGGCCTTCGGAGCTGTTTTTT.

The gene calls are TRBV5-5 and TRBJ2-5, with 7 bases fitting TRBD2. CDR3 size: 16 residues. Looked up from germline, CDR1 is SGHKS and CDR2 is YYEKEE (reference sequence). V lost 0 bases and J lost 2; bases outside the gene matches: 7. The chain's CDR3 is CASSLGITSAQETQYF. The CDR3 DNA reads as TGTGCCAGCAGCTTGGGGATTACTAGCGCTCAAGAGACCCAGTACTTC.